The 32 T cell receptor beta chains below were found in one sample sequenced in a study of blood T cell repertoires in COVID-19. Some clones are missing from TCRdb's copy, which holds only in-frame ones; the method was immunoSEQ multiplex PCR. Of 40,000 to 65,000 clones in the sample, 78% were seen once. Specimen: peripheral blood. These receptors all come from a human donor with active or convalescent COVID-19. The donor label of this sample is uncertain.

The CDR3 bases are TGCGCCAGCAGCTTGGAGAGTAACTATGGCTACACCTTC. This translates into CASSLESNYGYTF. J is TRBJ1-2 and V is TRBV5-1; no definite D call. CDR3 length: 13 amino acids. Trimming shortened V by 0 bases and J by 1 base, and 4 bases separated the two germline ends. The germline CDR1 and CDR2 sequences are SGHRS and YFSETQ.

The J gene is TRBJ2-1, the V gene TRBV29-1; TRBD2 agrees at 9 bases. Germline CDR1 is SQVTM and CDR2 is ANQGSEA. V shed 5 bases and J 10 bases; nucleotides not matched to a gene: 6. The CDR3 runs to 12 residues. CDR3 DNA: TGCAGCGTTAGACTAGCGGTCCGGGAGCAGTTCTTC. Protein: CSVRLAVREQFF.

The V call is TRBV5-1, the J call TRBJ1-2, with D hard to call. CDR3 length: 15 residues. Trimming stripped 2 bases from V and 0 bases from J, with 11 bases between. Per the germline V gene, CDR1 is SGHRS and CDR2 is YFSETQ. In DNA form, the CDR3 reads TGCGCCAGCAGCTTACCCGGCGGGGCTAACTATGGCTACACCTTC. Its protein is CASSLPGGANYGYTF.

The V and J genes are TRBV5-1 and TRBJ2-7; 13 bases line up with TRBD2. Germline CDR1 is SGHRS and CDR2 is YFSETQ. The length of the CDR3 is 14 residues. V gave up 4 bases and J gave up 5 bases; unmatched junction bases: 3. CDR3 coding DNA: TGCGCCAGCAGCACCGGGACTAGCGGGAACGAGCAGTACTTC. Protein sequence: CASSTGTSGNEQYF.

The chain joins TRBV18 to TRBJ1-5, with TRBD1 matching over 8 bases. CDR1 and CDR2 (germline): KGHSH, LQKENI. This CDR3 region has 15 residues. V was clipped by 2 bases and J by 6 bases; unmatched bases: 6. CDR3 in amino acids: CASSPTQGAGQPQHF. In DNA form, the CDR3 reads TGTGCCAGCTCACCAACGCAGGGGGCCGGTCAGCCCCAGCATTTT.

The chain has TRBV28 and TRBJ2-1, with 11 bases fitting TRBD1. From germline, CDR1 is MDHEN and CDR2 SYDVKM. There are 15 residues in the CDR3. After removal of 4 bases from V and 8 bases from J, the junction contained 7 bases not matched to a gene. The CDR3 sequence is CASSSRTGGQYEQFF. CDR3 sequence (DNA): TGTGCCAGCAGTTCCCGGACAGGGGGCCAGTATGAGCAGTTCTTC.

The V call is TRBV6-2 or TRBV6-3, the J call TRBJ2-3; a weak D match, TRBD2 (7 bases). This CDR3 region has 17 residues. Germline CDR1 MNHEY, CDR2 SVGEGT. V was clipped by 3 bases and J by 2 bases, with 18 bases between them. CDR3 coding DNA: TGTGCCAGCAGTTATGTGGGAGGGGGTTCCCTCACAGATACGCAGTATTTT. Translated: CASSYVGGGSLTDTQYF.

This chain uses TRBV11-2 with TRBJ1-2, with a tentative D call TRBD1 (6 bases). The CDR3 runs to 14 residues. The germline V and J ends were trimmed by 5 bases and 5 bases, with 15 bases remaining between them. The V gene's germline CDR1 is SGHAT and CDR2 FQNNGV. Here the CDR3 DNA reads TGTGCCAGCAGCCCACAGGGTACGGGGTATGGCTACACCTTC. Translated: CASSPQGTGYGYTF.

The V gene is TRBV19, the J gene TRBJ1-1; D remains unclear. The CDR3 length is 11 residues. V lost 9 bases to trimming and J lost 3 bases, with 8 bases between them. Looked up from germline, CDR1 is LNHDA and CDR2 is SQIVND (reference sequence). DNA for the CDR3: TGTGCCAGCCAGGATTACACTGAAGCTTTCTTT. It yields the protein CASQDYTEAFF. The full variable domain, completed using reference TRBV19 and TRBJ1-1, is DGGITQSPKYLFRKEGQNVTLSCEQNLNHDAMYWYRQDPGQGLRLIYYSQIVNDFQKGDIAEGYSVSREKKESFPLTVTSAQKNPTAFYLCASQDYTEAFFGQGTRLTVV.

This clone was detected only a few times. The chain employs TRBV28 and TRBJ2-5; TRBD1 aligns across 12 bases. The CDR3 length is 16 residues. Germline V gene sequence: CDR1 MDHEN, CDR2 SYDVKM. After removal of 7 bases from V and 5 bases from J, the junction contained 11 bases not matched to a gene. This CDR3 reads CASNSAGTGGSETQYF. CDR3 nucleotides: TGTGCCAGCAATTCGGCCGGGACAGGGGGCTCGGAGACCCAGTACTTC.

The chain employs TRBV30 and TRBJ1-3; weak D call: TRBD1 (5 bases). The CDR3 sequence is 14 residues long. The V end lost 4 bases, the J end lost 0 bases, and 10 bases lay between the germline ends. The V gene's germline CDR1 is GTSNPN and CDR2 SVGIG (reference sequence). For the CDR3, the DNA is TGTGCCTGGACCCCGGGGGTCTCTGGAAACACCATATATTTT. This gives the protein CAWTPGVSGNTIYF.

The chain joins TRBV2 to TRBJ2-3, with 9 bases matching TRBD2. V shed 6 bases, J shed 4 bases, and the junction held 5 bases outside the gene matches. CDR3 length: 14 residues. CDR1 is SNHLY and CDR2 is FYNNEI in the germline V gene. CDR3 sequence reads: CASSRSGRADTQYF. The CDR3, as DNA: TGTGCCAGCAGCCGTAGCGGGAGAGCAGATACGCAGTATTTT.

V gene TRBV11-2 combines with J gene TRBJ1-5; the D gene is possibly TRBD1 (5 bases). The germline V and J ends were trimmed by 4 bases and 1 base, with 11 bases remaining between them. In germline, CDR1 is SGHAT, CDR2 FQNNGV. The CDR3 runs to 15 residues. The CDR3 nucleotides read TGTGCCAGCAGCTCCTACGGACAAAGCAATCAGCCCCAGCATTTT. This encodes CASSSYGQSNQPQHF.

The CDR3 coding sequence is TGTGCCAGCAGCCACAGGATAGACGGGGAGACCCAGTACTTC. Its protein product is CASSHRIDGETQYF. J is TRBJ2-5 and V is TRBV7-6; D may be TRBD1 (5 bases). This CDR3 is built from 14 residues. Germline V CDR1 and CDR2: SGHVS, FNYEAQ. Trimming cost V 5 bases and J 5 bases, with 15 bases left between them.

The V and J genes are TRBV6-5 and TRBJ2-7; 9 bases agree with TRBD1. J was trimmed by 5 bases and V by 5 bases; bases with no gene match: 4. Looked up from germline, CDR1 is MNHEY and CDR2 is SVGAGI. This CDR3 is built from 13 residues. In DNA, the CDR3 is TGTGCCAGCAGTCGGGACAGGGTGGACGAGCAGTACTTC. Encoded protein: CASSRDRVDEQYF.

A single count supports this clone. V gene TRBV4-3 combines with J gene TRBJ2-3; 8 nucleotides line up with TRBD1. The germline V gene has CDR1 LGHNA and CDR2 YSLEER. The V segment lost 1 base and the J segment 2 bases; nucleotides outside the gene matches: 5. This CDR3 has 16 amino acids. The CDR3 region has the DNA TGCGCCAGCAGCCAAGGACAGGGGTTCCTCACAGATACGCAGTATTTT. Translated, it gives CASSQGQGFLTDTQYF.

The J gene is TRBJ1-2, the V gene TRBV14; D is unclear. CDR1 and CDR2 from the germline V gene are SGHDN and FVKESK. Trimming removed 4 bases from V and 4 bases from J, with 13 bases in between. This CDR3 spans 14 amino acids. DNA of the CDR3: TGTGCCAGCAGCCCAGACCAGAATTTCTATGGCTACACCTTC. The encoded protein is CASSPDQNFYGYTF.

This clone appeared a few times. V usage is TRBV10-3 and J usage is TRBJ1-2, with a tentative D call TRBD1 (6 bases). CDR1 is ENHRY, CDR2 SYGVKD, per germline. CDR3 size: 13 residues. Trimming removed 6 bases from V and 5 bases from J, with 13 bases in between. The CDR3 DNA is TGTGCCATCAGCCAGACAGGCCGATATGGCTACACCTTC. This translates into CAISQTGRYGYTF.

The CDR3 coding sequence is TGCGCCAGCAGCCAAGACAGGGACCATGGCTACACCTTC. It translates to CASSQDRDHGYTF. This rearrangement joins TRBV5-1 to TRBJ1-2; 7 nucleotides agree with TRBD1. Trimming removed 4 bases from V and 6 bases from J; junction bases left unmatched: 6. The germline CDR1 and CDR2 sequences are SGHRS and YFSETQ. CDR3 size: 13 residues.

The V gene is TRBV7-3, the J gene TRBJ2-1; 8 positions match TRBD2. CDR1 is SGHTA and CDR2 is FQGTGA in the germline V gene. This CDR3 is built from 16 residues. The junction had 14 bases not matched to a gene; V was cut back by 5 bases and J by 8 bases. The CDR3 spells CASSPAGSGRGHEQFF. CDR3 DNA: TGTGCCAGCAGCCCCGCGGGGAGCGGGAGAGGACATGAGCAGTTCTTC.

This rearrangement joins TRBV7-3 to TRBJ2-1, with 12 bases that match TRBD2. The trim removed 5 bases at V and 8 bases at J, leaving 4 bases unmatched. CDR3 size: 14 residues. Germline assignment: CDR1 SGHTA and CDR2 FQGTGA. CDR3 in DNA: TGTGCCAGCAGCGCTAGCGGGAGGGCCGATGAGCAGTTCTTC. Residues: CASSASGRADEQFF.

This CDR3 reads CASSKVRTPGTQYF. The DNA for the CDR3 is TGTGCCAGCAGCAAAGTGCGGACTCCGGGGACCCAGTACTTC. The V gene is TRBV21-1, the J gene TRBJ2-5; the table calls TRBD2, which could not be checked here. TRBV21-1 is reported as a pseudogene. This CDR3 is built from 14 residues.

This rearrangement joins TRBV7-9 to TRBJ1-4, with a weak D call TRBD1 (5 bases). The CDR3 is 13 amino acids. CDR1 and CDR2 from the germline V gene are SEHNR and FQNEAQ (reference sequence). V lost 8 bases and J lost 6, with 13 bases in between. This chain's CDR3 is CASGGSRDEKLFF. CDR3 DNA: TGTGCCAGCGGTGGTTCCAGGGATGAAAAACTGTTTTTT. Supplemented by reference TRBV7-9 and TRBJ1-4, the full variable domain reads DTGVSQNPRHKITKRGQNVTFRCDPISEHNRLYWYRQTLGQGPEFLTYFQNEAQLEKSRLLSDRFSAERPKGSFSTLEIQRTEQGDSAMYLCASGGSRDEKLFFGSGTQLSVL.

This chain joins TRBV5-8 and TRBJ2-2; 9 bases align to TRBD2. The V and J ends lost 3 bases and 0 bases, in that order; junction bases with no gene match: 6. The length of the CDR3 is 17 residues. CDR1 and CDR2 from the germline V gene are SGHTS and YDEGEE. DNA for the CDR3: TGTGCCAGCAGCTGGGGACTAGCCAGGTCGAACACCGGGGAGCTGTTTTTT. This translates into CASSWGLARSNTGELFF.

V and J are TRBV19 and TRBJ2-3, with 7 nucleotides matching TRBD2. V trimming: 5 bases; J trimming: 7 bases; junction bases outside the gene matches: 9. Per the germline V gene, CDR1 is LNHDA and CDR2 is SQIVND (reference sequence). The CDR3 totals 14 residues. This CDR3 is CASSLGLPSNTQYF. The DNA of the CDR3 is TGTGCCAGTAGTTTGGGACTACCCTCGAATACGCAGTATTTT.

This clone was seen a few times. The CDR3, as DNA: TGTGCCAGCAGCAAAGTAGGGAAAACAGGGGCCCTCAGGCCCTACGAGCAGTACTTC. This sequence encodes CASSKVGKTGALRPYEQYF. The chain employs TRBV21-1 and TRBJ2-7; the table's D call TRBD1 went unverified against the DNA. TRBV21-1 is an annotated pseudogene. CDR3 length equals 19 residues.

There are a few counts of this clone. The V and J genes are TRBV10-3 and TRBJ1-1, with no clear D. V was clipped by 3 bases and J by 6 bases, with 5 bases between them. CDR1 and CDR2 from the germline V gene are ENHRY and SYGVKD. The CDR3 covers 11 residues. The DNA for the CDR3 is TGTGCCATCAGTGATTCAGCTGAAGCTTTCTTT. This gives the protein CAISDSAEAFF.

CDR3 DNA: TGTGCCAGCAGCTCGTACTTGGGAGGGAACTATGGCTACACCTTC. Its translation is CASSSYLGGNYGYTF. The chain recombines TRBV7-9 with TRBJ1-2; the D is unclear. This CDR3 is built from 15 residues. V dropped 4 bases and J dropped 2 bases, with 14 bases sitting between them. Germline loops: CDR1 SEHNR, CDR2 FQNEAQ (reference sequence).

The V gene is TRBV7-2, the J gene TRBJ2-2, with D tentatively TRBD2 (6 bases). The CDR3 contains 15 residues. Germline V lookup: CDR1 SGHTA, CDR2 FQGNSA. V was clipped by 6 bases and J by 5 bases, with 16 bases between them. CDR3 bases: TGTGCCAGCAGACTTACCCTAGCGCCTACCGGGGAGCTGTTTTTT. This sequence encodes CASRLTLAPTGELFF.

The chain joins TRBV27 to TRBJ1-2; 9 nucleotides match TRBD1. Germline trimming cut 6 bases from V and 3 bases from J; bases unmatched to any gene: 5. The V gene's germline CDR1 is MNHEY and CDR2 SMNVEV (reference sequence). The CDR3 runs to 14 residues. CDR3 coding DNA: TGTGCCAGCAGGCGACAGGGGGAATACTATGGCTACACCTTC. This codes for CASRRQGEYYGYTF.

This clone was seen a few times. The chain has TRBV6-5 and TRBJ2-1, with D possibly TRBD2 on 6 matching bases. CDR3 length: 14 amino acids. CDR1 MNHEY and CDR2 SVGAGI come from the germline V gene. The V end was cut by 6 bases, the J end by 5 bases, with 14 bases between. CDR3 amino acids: CASRRREENNEQFF. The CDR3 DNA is TGTGCCAGCAGGAGGAGGGAGGAGAACAATGAGCAGTTCTTC.

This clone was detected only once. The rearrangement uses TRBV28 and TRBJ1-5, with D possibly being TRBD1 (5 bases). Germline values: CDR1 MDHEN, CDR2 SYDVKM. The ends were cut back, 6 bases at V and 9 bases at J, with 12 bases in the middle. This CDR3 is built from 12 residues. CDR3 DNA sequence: TGTGCCAGCAGACAGGCTAAGGGGCCCCAGCATTTT. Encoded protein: CASRQAKGPQHF.